This entry features one T cell receptor (beta chain) sequence. Its matching antigen is unknown. The data are from a study of T cell responses to AZD1222 COVID-19 vaccine. General observations from the study: A mostly white British donor set with more females was recruited, and clonal diversity was possibly underestimated. Samples come after the peak T cell response, not at day 14. Nearly half of spike-specific TCRs reportedly target unmutated variant regions.

Germline CDR1 SGHKS, CDR2 YYEKEE (reference sequence). Trimming left V 0 bases short and J 1 base short, with 4 bases between. This CDR3 region has 13 residues. Generated by immunoSEQ multiplex PCR, the TCRdb table keeps only in-frame clones and is missing some. The sample has about 150,000 clones; 90% to 95% are singletons. Specimen: peripheral blood, collected 28 days after the second AZD1222 dose. V usage is TRBV5-5 and J usage is TRBJ1-1; D not resolved. This clonotype was obtained from an adult who received the AZD1222 COVID-19 vaccine. Here the CDR3 reads CASSLVANTEAFF. The CDR3 bases are TGTGCCAGCAGCTTGGTCGCGAACACTGAAGCTTTCTTT.